These T cell receptor beta chains were read from a single sample in a study of T cell responses to AZD1222 COVID-19 vaccine. The table came from immunoSEQ multiplex PCR; TCRdb's copy has only in-frame clones and leaves some out. The data show around 130,000 clones, with more than 90% seen just once and about 1.9% held by the top ten. Here the sequenced sample was peripheral blood, taken 28 days after the second AZD1222 dose. The receptor source for this set is an adult who received the AZD1222 COVID-19 vaccine. The CDR3 runs from the conserved cysteine through the conserved F or W. D genes are given only for firm matches. Only some rows state a clone size, as once, few, many or a class for expanded clones.

v_gene,abundance,j_gene,d_gene,CDR3nt,CDR3aa
TRBV6-2/TRBV6-3,.,TRBJ2-2,TRBD1,TGTGCCAGCAGTTACTCGAAACAGGGGAACGGGGAGCTGTTTTTT,CASSYSKQGNGELFF
TRBV7-3,.,TRBJ2-5,TRBD2,TGTGCCAGCAGCGCGGGACTAAAAGAGACCCAGTACTTC,CASSAGLKETQYF
TRBV19,.,TRBJ1-2,TRBD1,TGTGCCAGTAGTCCCCGGGACAGGAACTTTAACTATGGCTACACCTTC,CASSPRDRNFNYGYTF
TRBV19,.,TRBJ1-2,TRBD1,TGTGCCAGTAGTATCGGACAGGGCCACTATGGCTACACCTTC,CASSIGQGHYGYTF
TRBV4-3,once,TRBJ2-5,TRBD2,TGCGCCAGCAGCCAAGATGCGAGGCGCGGGAGGGCCAGCCAGTACTTC,CASSQDARRGRASQYF
TRBV3-1/TRBV3-2,.,TRBJ2-4,.,TGTGCCAGCAGCGTCCGGGACGACGGCATTCAGTACTTC,CASSVRDDGIQYF
TRBV23-1,once,TRBJ1-6,.,TGCGCCAGCAGTCAATCGTCGGCTATTAGCTCCTATAATTCACCCCTCCACTTT,CASSQSSAISSYNSPLHF
TRBV3-1/TRBV3-2,.,TRBJ1-5,.,TGTGCCAGCAGCCAGGGGGTTTTGCCCCAGCATTTT,CASSQGVLPQHF
TRBV7-9,.,TRBJ1-5,.,TGTGCCAGCAGCTTCGCGAGAAATCAGCCCCAGCATTTT,CASSFARNQPQHF
TRBV5-1,.,TRBJ2-2,.,TGCGCCAGCAGCTTGTCGGACACCTCCGGGGAGCTGTTTTTT,CASSLSDTSGELFF
TRBV5-1,.,TRBJ2-1,.,TGCGCCAGCAGCTTGTCTGGCCAGGTTACCGGTGAGCAGTTCTTC,CASSLSGQVTGEQFF
TRBV20-1,.,TRBJ1-1,.,TGCAGTGCAGAACTGAACACTGAAGCTTTCTTT,CSAELNTEAFF
TRBV7-9,.,TRBJ2-5,TRBD2,TGTGCCAGCAGCTTTAGCGGGGGAAAGGAGACCCAGTACTTC,CASSFSGGKETQYF
TRBV6-5,.,TRBJ2-7,.,TGTGCCAGCAGGGGGATGTCGGAGTCCCTAAGGGAGCAGTACTTC,CASRGMSESLREQYF
TRBV20-1,.,TRBJ1-1,.,TGCAGTGCGCCGAACACTGAAGCTTTCTTT,CSAPNTEAFF
TRBV9,few,TRBJ1-1,TRBD1,TGTGCCAGCAGCGTAGGGGGACAGGGGGCATACACTGAAGCTTTCTTT,CASSVGGQGAYTEAFF
TRBV7-8,.,TRBJ1-5,.,TGTGCCAGCAGCTTAGGAGCGGTCTTCTCGACTAGCAATCAGCCCCAGCATTTT,CASSLGAVFSTSNQPQHF
TRBV15,.,TRBJ1-5,.,TGTGCCACCAGCAGAGATAAGGGGAATCAGCCCCAGCATTTT,CATSRDKGNQPQHF
TRBV4-2,few,TRBJ2-3,TRBD2,TGTGCCAGCAGCCAAGGGGTCGGGACTAGGATATATTTT,CASSQGVGTRIYF
TRBV7-8,.,TRBJ1-1,.,TGTGCCAGCAGCCTTAGATCGGGGAGGACTGAAGCTTTCTTT,CASSLRSGRTEAFF
TRBV6-5,.,TRBJ2-1,TRBD2,TGTGCCAGCACCCGAGGGACTAGCGGGTATAATGAGCAGTTCTTC,CASTRGTSGYNEQFF
TRBV27,.,TRBJ2-7,.,TGTGCCAGTAAGCTAAGGCAGGGAGACGAGCAGTACTTC,CASKLRQGDEQYF
TRBV5-1,.,TRBJ2-1,TRBD2,TGCGCCAGCAGCTTGGGATCTAGCGGGGTAAATGAGCAGTTCTTC,CASSLGSSGVNEQFF
TRBV10-3,.,TRBJ1-4,.,TGTGCCATCAGTGAGTCGAGACAGCCAACTAATGAAAAACTGTTTTTT,CAISESRQPTNEKLFF
TRBV19,few,TRBJ1-1,.,TGTGCCAGTAGAGAAGGGGCTTTGAACACTGAAGCTTTCTTT,CASREGALNTEAFF
TRBV9,.,TRBJ1-2,.,TGTGCCAGCAGCGTTTTAGCAGGCTATGGCTACACCTTC,CASSVLAGYGYTF
TRBV4-1,.,TRBJ1-1,TRBD1,TGCGCCAGCAGCCAAGACCGGACAGGTGAAGCTTTCTTT,CASSQDRTGEAFF
TRBV10-3,.,TRBJ2-1,.,TGTGCCATCCAGGGCAGGCAAAGCTCCTACAATGAGCAGTTCTTC,CAIQGRQSSYNEQFF
TRBV19,.,TRBJ2-1,.,TGTGCCAGTAGTACTAGCCCAGCCTACAATGAGCAGTTCTTC,CASSTSPAYNEQFF
TRBV29-1,.,TRBJ1-2,.,TGCAGCGTCGAGAGATATGGGGGTGGCTATGGCTACACCTTC,CSVERYGGGYGYTF
TRBV7-8,.,TRBJ1-5,TRBD1,TGTGCCAGCAGCTTAGGGACAGGGGTCAATCAGCCCCAGCATTTT,CASSLGTGVNQPQHF
TRBV12-3/TRBV12-4,.,TRBJ1-2,.,TGTGCCAGCAGTAGAGGGGTAGGCTACACCTTC,CASSRGVGYTF
TRBV30,.,TRBJ1-4,.,TGTGCTCTCGGAGTGGGGAGGGCAACTAATGAAAAACTGTTTTTT,CALGVGRATNEKLFF
TRBV5-1,.,TRBJ1-1,.,TGCGCCAGCAGCCTGACCCAGGGAATCAACCCTGAAGCTTTCTTT,CASSLTQGINPEAFF
TRBV12-3/TRBV12-4,once,TRBJ2-1,TRBD1,TGTGCCAGCAGTTCAACCACAGGGGAAGAGCAGTTCTTC,CASSSTTGEEQFF
TRBV30,.,TRBJ1-4,.,TGTGCCTGGACTACTCCGTCGGCTAATGAAAAACTGTTTTTT,CAWTTPSANEKLFF
TRBV27,.,TRBJ2-2,TRBD2,TGTGCCAGCAGTCTCCGGCCGGGACTAGCGGGAGGAACCGGGGAGCTGTTTTTT,CASSLRPGLAGGTGELFF
TRBV5-5,.,TRBJ1-4,.,TGTGCCAGCAGCTTGGCCTCAACTGAAAAACTGTTTTTT,CASSLASTEKLFF
TRBV19,once,TRBJ1-4,TRBD1,TGTGCCAGTAGTATAAGGGGGGACAGCCGTAATGAAAAACTGTTTTTT,CASSIRGDSRNEKLFF
TRBV6-6,.,TRBJ1-2,TRBD1,TGTGCCAGCAGTTACTTGGGACAGGGGGCTCACTATGGCTACACCTTC,CASSYLGQGAHYGYTF
TRBV4-3,.,TRBJ1-4,TRBD1,TGCGCCAGCAGCTACGACAGGGGTGAAAAACTGTTTTTT,CASSYDRGEKLFF
TRBV18,once,TRBJ1-1,.,TGTGCCAGCTCACCGACAGGAACGAACACTGAAGCTTTCTTT,CASSPTGTNTEAFF
TRBV5-1,.,TRBJ1-2,.,TGCGCCAGCAGCTTGGACAGAACCACTAACTATGGCTACACCTTC,CASSLDRTTNYGYTF
TRBV11-3,.,TRBJ2-5,TRBD2,TGTGCCAGCAGCTTAGGGACTAGCGGGCGGGGGGAGACCCAGTACTTC,CASSLGTSGRGETQYF
TRBV6-5,.,TRBJ1-1,TRBD1,TGTGCCAGCAGATACAGGGGCTTGAACACTGAAGCTTTCTTT,CASRYRGLNTEAFF
TRBV5-1,.,TRBJ2-7,TRBD2,TGCGCCAGCAGCTTGGCGGCTAGCGGGGGCCCCGCCTACGAGCAGTACTTC,CASSLAASGGPAYEQYF
TRBV2,once,TRBJ2-5,.,TGTGCCTGGATACAGGGACAAGAGACCCAGTACTTC,CAWIQGQETQYF
TRBV10-3,.,TRBJ1-2,TRBD1,TGTGCCATTAGGGACAGGGGGCGCATCTATGGCTACACCTTC,CAIRDRGRIYGYTF
TRBV19,once,TRBJ1-1,TRBD1,TGTGCCAGTGGGTTTACAGGGGGCGCCGCTGAAGCTTTCTTT,CASGFTGGAAEAFF
TRBV27,.,TRBJ1-2,.,TGTGCCAGCAGTTTAACAGGATCGATGCGGGGCTACACCTTC,CASSLTGSMRGYTF